Following are 29 T cell receptor beta chains from one sample sequenced in a study of control samples from healthy donors and cancer patients. Sequenced by immunoSEQ multiplex PCR; TCRdb stores in-frame clones only, minus some. The table shows 390,000 or so clones, with 90% occurring only once. Input material: PBMCs. All receptors come from a man between 35 and 55 years old with head and neck cancer.

The chain couples TRBV7-3 to TRBJ2-3; 9 nucleotides align to TRBD2. The junction had 6 bases not matched to a gene; V was cut back by 5 bases and J by 3 bases. This CDR3 spans 15 amino acids. Germline CDR1 reads SGHTA; CDR2 reads FQGTGA. The DNA of the CDR3 is TGTGCCAGCAGCCCAACTAGCGGGCGGACAGATACGCAGTATTTT. Residues: CASSPTSGRTDTQYF.

The V gene is TRBV24-1, the J gene TRBJ1-1; no firm D call. The CDR3 extends over 13 amino acids. Germline loops: CDR1 KGHDR, CDR2 SFDVKD. The germline V and J ends were trimmed by 7 bases and 1 base, with 9 bases remaining between them. CDR3 region: CATRGLTNTEAFF. The DNA of the CDR3 is TGTGCCACCAGAGGATTAACGAACACTGAAGCTTTCTTT.

This clone was seen once. This rearrangement joins TRBV2 to TRBJ2-1; the match to TRBD1 covers 7 bases. Germline-derived CDR1 and CDR2 are SNHLY and FYNNEI. CDR3 length equals 15 residues. The V gene end was trimmed by 6 bases and the J gene end by 0 bases; junction bases not matched to a gene: 5. The CDR3 loop reads CASRERDSSYNEQFF. Here the CDR3 DNA reads TGTGCCAGCAGGGAAAGGGACAGCTCCTACAATGAGCAGTTCTTC.

This sequence joins TRBV10-2 and TRBJ1-5, with 8 bases identical to TRBD1. The junction had 4 bases not matched to a gene; V was cut back by 4 bases and J by 2 bases. CDR3 length: 15 residues. CDR1 and CDR2 (germline): WSHSY, SAAADI. CDR3 sequence: CASSAGGRRNQPQHF. CDR3 DNA: TGCGCCAGCAGTGCAGGGGGCAGACGCAATCAGCCCCAGCATTTT.

The chain has TRBV28 and TRBJ2-2; D gene uncertain. There are 14 residues in the CDR3. V lost 2 bases and J 0 bases, leaving 4 bases between the germline ends. Germline values: CDR1 MDHEN, CDR2 SYDVKM. CDR3 nucleotides: TGTGCCAGCAGTTTAACGGCGAACACCGGGGAGCTGTTTTTT. As protein: CASSLTANTGELFF.

The rearrangement joins TRBV30 to TRBJ2-2, with TRBD1 identical over 9 bases. The germline V gene has CDR1 GTSNPN and CDR2 SVGIG (reference sequence). CDR3 length: 15 residues. Trimming cost V 2 bases and J 7 bases; bases outside gene matches: 8. CDR3 nucleotide sequence: TGTGCCTGGAGTAAAAGACAGGGGGAGAGCGGGGAGCTGTTTTTT. Its protein is CAWSKRQGESGELFF. Complete variable domain (other parts from reference TRBV30 and TRBJ2-2): SQTIHQWPATLVQPVGSPLSLECTVEGTSNPNLYWYRQAAGRGLQLLFYSVGIGQISSEVPQNLSASRPQDRQFILSSKKLLLSDSGFYLCAWSKRQGESGELFFGEGSRLTVL.

CDR3 nucleotide sequence: TGTGCCAGCCAGACAGGGGAGACCCAGTACTTC. The encoded protein is CASQTGETQYF. The chain links TRBV28 to TRBJ2-5, with 7 positions matching TRBD1. This CDR3 has 11 residues. Germline trimming cut 8 bases from V and 5 bases from J; bases unmatched to any gene: 2. Germline CDR1 is MDHEN and CDR2 is SYDVKM.

The V call is TRBV27, the J call TRBJ2-2; unclear D gene. The V and J ends lost 2 bases and 2 bases respectively, with 9 bases between them. In germline, CDR1 is MNHEY, CDR2 SMNVEV (reference sequence). This CDR3 has 15 amino acids. This CDR3 reads CASSLNGVNTGELFF. CDR3 coding DNA: TGTGCCAGCAGTTTAAACGGAGTTAACACCGGGGAGCTGTTTTTT.

This rearrangement joins TRBV5-6 to TRBJ2-1, with D possibly TRBD2 on 6 matching bases. Germline V gene sequence: CDR1 SGHDT, CDR2 YYEEEE. The CDR3 covers 15 residues. The germline V and J ends were trimmed by 0 bases and 0 bases, with 7 bases remaining between them. The chain's CDR3 is CASSLGGVSYNEQFF. CDR3 DNA: TGTGCCAGCAGCTTGGGCGGGGTCTCCTACAATGAGCAGTTCTTC.

A remark on this clone: The junction and the germline gene differ at one end; a read error may be behind it. The rearrangement uses TRBV7-3 and TRBJ2-2; 13 nucleotides agree with TRBD2. There are 18 residues in the CDR3. Germline CDR1 reads SGHTA; CDR2 reads FQGTGA. This CDR3 reads CASSLTSGGARGAGELFF. CDR3 in DNA: TGTGCCAGCAGCCTAACTAGCGGGGGGGCCCGAGGGGCCGGGGAGCTGTTTTTT.

V and J are TRBV6-2 or TRBV6-3 and TRBJ2-7; 7 bases are shared with TRBD2. In germline, CDR1 is MNHEY, CDR2 SVGEGT. CDR3 length equals 11 residues. J gave up 6 bases and V 5 bases, and 1 base lay outside the gene matches. The DNA for the CDR3 is TGTGCCAGCAGTGGGAGGGGCGAGCAGTACTTC. Protein product: CASSGRGEQYF.

V usage is TRBV3-1 (or the pseudogene TRBV3-2) and J usage is TRBJ2-3; 9 bases are a match to TRBD2. CDR1 and CDR2 (germline): LGHDT, YNNKEL (reference sequence). After removal of 0 bases from V and 4 bases from J, the junction contained 8 bases not matched to a gene. The CDR3 contains 17 residues. The CDR3 loop reads CASSQDAGREGADTQYF. As DNA, the CDR3 is TGTGCCAGCAGCCAAGATGCGGGGCGGGAGGGCGCAGATACGCAGTATTTT.

Here the CDR3 reads CASSENRGDSPLHF. CDR3 DNA sequence: TGTGCCAGCAGTGAAAACAGGGGGGATTCACCCCTCCACTTT. The chain uses TRBV25-1 and TRBJ1-6; 8 bases align to TRBD1. Germline V gene data show CDR1 as MGHDK and CDR2 as SYGVNS. This CDR3 is built from 14 residues. The V gene end was trimmed by 2 bases and the J gene end by 8 bases; junction bases not matched to a gene: 2. Full variable domain (missing parts from reference TRBV25-1 and TRBJ1-6): EADIYQTPRYLVIGTGKKITLECSQTMGHDKMYWYQQDPGMELHLIHYSYGVNSTEKGDLSSESTVSRIRTEHFPLTLESARPSHTSQYLCASSENRGDSPLHFGNGTRLTVT.

The chain carries TRBV19 and TRBJ2-7, with D hard to call. V lost 6 bases and J 1 base, leaving 16 bases between the germline ends. Germline values: CDR1 LNHDA, CDR2 SQIVND (reference sequence). The CDR3 has 15 residues. For the CDR3, the DNA is TGTGCCAGTAGCCCTAGAGGAAGTGGGTCCTACGAGCAGTACTTC. Translated: CASSPRGSGSYEQYF.

CDR3 bases: TGTGCCAGTAGTGGCCCTCGTTCCGAGAAGGGTGACTATGGCTACACCTTC. It codes for CASSGPRSEKGDYGYTF. This sequence joins TRBV19 and TRBJ1-2; D is unclear. Trimming left V 5 bases short and J 3 bases short, with 22 bases between. Germline lookup yields CDR1 LNHDA and CDR2 SQIVND (reference sequence). The CDR3 spans 17 residues. Variable domain in full (rest from reference TRBV19 and TRBJ1-2): DGGITQSPKYLFRKEGQNVTLSCEQNLNHDAMYWYRQDPGQGLRLIYYSQIVNDFQKGDIAEGYSVSREKKESFPLTVTSAQKNPTAFYLCASSGPRSEKGDYGYTFGSGTRLTVV.

This chain connects TRBV6-1 to TRBJ2-2; D not resolved. CDR3 length: 14 amino acids. The germline gives CDR1 MNHNS, CDR2 SASEGT. V was clipped by 2 bases and J by 3 bases, with 7 bases between them. Here the CDR3 reads CASSELGDTGELFF. In nucleotides, the CDR3 is TGTGCCAGCAGTGAACTTGGGGACACCGGGGAGCTGTTTTTT.

The chain recombines TRBV7-2 with TRBJ1-3; D uncertain. V lost 1 base, J lost 4 bases, and 8 bases lay in between. This CDR3 comprises 14 residues. CDR1 and CDR2 (germline): SGHTA, FQGNSA. The CDR3, as DNA: TGTGCCAGCAGCTTAGACGGTATCGGAAACACCATATATTTT. Translation gives CASSLDGIGNTIYF.

The count of this clone is one. V and J are TRBV2 and TRBJ1-1; D remains unclear. Trimming took 6 bases from V and 4 from J, leaving 12 bases between them. Germline V lookup: CDR1 SNHLY, CDR2 FYNNEI. The CDR3 loop spans 13 amino acids. Here the CDR3 DNA reads TGTGCCAGCAGGTCCGGCGTGGCCACTGAAGCTTTCTTT. Translation: CASRSGVATEAFF.

The gene calls are TRBV6-5 and TRBJ2-7; D unclear. Looked up from germline, CDR1 is MNHEY and CDR2 is SVGAGI. CDR3 length equals 15 residues. The V end was cut by 2 bases, the J end by 6 bases, with 17 bases between. The CDR3 coding sequence is TGTGCCAGCAGTTACACGACCCATGGGATCCGCGAGCAGTACTTC. Encoded protein: CASSYTTHGIREQYF.

CDR3 sequence reads: CASSSALAGVKQYF. DNA of the CDR3: TGTGCCAGCAGTTCAGCACTAGCGGGAGTCAAGCAGTACTTC. This chain uses TRBV27 with TRBJ2-7; TRBD2 matches at 11 bases. CDR3 length equals 14 residues. Germline V lookup: CDR1 MNHEY, CDR2 SMNVEV (reference sequence). With 4 bases clipped from V and 8 bases from J, the junction kept 7 bases outside the gene matches.

In this sample, this clone turned up a few times. The chain couples TRBV5-1 to TRBJ2-5; TRBD1 agrees at 11 bases. CDR1 is SGHRS and CDR2 is YFSETQ in the germline V gene. The CDR3 sequence is 16 residues long. V was clipped by 5 bases and J by 1 base; unmatched bases: 7. The CDR3 sequence: CASSGFGTGGQETQYF. The CDR3 DNA reads TGCGCCAGCAGTGGGTTCGGGACAGGGGGCCAAGAGACCCAGTACTTC.

The chain couples TRBV18 to TRBJ1-2; the D gene is possibly TRBD1 (6 bases). CDR1 is KGHSH, CDR2 LQKENI, per germline. The CDR3 is 17 residues long. V was cut by 2 bases and J by 6 bases, with 22 bases left in between. Here the CDR3 DNA reads TGTGCCAGCTCACCATACAGGGATTTCTATGGGCGCGATGGCTACACCTTC. Protein: CASSPYRDFYGRDGYTF.

The chain has TRBV9 and TRBJ2-7; 11 bases fit TRBD1. The CDR3 length is 14 residues. The germline V gene has CDR1 SGDLS and CDR2 YYNGEE. V trimming: 4 bases; J trimming: 6 bases; junction bases outside the gene matches: 6. CDR3 amino acids: CASSPGQGALEQYF. The CDR3 bases are TGTGCCAGCAGCCCAGGACAGGGGGCCCTCGAGCAGTACTTC.

This chain uses TRBV5-4 with TRBJ2-2; the match to TRBD2 covers 9 bases. CDR1 is SGHNT, CDR2 YYREEE, per germline (reference sequence). The CDR3 length is 15 residues. V shed 4 bases and J 4 bases; nucleotides not matched to a gene: 5. The CDR3 loop reads CASSRGGAGTGELFF. DNA for the CDR3: TGTGCCAGCAGCCGCGGGGGGGCCGGCACCGGGGAGCTGTTTTTT.

The chain carries TRBV3-1 (or the pseudogene TRBV3-2) and TRBJ1-1; no definite D call. This CDR3 has 15 residues. Germline V gives CDR1 LGHDT, CDR2 YNNKEL (reference sequence). Between the trimmed V and J ends, which lost 0 bases and 6 bases, there was a span of 14 bases. The CDR3 sequence is CASSQDLFTSPEAFF. The CDR3 DNA follows: TGTGCCAGCAGCCAAGATCTTTTCACGTCCCCTGAAGCTTTCTTT.

V is TRBV5-1 and J is TRBJ1-4; D is perhaps TRBD1 (5 bases). Trimming removed 0 bases from V and 3 bases from J, with 15 bases in between. The CDR3 covers 17 residues. Germline CDR1 reads SGHRS; CDR2 reads YFSETQ. The CDR3 loop is CASSLAQGRIANEKLFF. In nucleotides, the CDR3 is TGCGCCAGCAGCTTGGCCCAGGGAAGGATCGCTAATGAAAAACTGTTTTTT.

This sequence joins TRBV14 and TRBJ2-1, with a weak D call TRBD1 (6 bases). Trimming shortened V by 0 bases and J by 6 bases, and 24 bases separated the two germline ends. The germline V gene encodes CDR1 SGHDN and CDR2 FVKESK. The CDR3 length is 19 residues. The CDR3 spells CASSQDLQRFRGKSNEQFF. The CDR3 DNA reads as TGTGCCAGCAGCCAAGACTTACAACGGTTCAGGGGCAAGAGCAATGAGCAGTTCTTC.

This sequence joins TRBV2 and TRBJ2-3, with no clear D. Germline V gene data show CDR1 as SNHLY and CDR2 as FYNNEI. V shed 6 bases and J shed 6 bases, with 4 bases lying between them. CDR3 length equals 10 residues. Here the CDR3 reads CASRPDTQYF. CDR3 nucleotide sequence: TGTGCCAGCAGACCGGATACGCAGTATTTT.

This chain joins TRBV19 and TRBJ2-2; tentatively, D is TRBD1 (6 bases). V shed 6 bases and J shed 5 bases, with 13 bases lying between them. This CDR3 contains 14 residues. Germline-derived CDR1 and CDR2 are LNHDA and SQIVND (reference sequence). CDR3: CASSNRVGTGELFF. The CDR3 coding sequence is TGTGCCAGTAGCAACAGGGTAGGAACCGGGGAGCTGTTTTTT. Together with reference TRBV19 and TRBJ2-2, the CDR3 gives the full variable domain: DGGITQSPKYLFRKEGQNVTLSCEQNLNHDAMYWYRQDPGQGLRLIYYSQIVNDFQKGDIAEGYSVSREKKESFPLTVTSAQKNPTAFYLCASSNRVGTGELFFGEGSRLTVL.